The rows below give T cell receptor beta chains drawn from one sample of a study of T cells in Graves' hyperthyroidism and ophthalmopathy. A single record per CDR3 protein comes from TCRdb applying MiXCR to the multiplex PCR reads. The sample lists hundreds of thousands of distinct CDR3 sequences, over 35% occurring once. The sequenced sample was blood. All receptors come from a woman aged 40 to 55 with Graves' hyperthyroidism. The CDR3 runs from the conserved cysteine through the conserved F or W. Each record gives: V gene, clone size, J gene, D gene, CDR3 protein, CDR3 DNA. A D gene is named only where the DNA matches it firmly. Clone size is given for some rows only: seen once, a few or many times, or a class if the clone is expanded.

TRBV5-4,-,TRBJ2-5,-,CASSLAWDFEGTQYF,TGTGCCAGCAGCTTGGCCTGGGACTTCGAAGGGACCCAGTACTTC
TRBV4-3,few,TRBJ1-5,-,CASSPGTAARPQHF,TGCGCCAGCAGCCCAGGGACGGCGGCTCGGCCCCAGCATTTT
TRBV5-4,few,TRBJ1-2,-,CASSQEVRDFYGYTF,TGCGCCAGCAGCCAAGAAGTCCGGGATTTCTATGGCTACACCTTC
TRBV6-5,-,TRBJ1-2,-,CASGTTPGYTF,TGTGCCAGCGGGACAACGCCCGGCTACACCTTC
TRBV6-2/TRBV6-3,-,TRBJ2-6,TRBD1,CASSYDRGDSGANVLTF,TGTGCCAGCAGTTACGACAGGGGTGACTCTGGGGCCAACGTCCTGACTTTC
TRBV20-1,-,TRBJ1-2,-,CSARILRGTGNTF,TGCAGTGCTAGGATCCTAAGGGGGACTGGAAACACCTTC
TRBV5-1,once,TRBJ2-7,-,CASSLMGVGRSEQYF,TGCGCCAGCAGCCTGATGGGGGTGGGGAGGAGCGAGCAGTACTTC
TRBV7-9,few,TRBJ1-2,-,CASSLVAWEPSLYGYTF,TGTGCCAGCAGCTTAGTGGCTTGGGAACCGAGTCTCTATGGCTACACCTTC
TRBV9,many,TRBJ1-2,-,CASSGDQDGVGGYTF,TGTGCCAGCAGCGGGGACCAAGACGGCGTTGGTGGCTACACCTTC
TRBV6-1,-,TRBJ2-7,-,CASTYFGGRGEQYF,TGTGCCAGCACTTATTTTGGGGGGCGAGGCGAGCAGTACTTC
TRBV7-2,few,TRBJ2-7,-,CASSLSPYYEQYF,TGTGCCAGCAGTTTATCCCCGTACTACGAGCAGTACTTC
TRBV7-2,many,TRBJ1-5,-,CASSAGNFQPQHF,TGTGCCAGCAGCGCAGGGAATTTTCAGCCCCAGCATTTT
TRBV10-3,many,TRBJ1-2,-,CAISESTQVYGYTF,TGTGCCATCAGTGAGTCGACACAGGTCTATGGCTACACCTTC
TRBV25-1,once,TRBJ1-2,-,CASSVSEGDYGYTF,TGTGCCAGCAGTGTATCGGAGGGTGACTATGGCTACACCTTC
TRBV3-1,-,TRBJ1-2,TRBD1,CASSQLRDSASNYGYTF,TGTGCCAGCAGCCAGCTCCGGGACAGCGCCTCTAACTATGGCTACACCTTC
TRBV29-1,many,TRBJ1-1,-,CSVVWQMVLF,TGCAGCGTTGTTTGGCAGATGGTTCTCTTT
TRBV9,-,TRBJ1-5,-,CASRGPSRYSNQPQHF,TGTGCCAGCAGGGGACCGAGCCGTTATAGCAATCAGCCCCAGCATTTT
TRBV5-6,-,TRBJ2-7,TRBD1,CASSSLKDRGHEQYF,TGTGCCAGCAGCTCGTTAAAGGACAGGGGGCACGAGCAGTACTTC
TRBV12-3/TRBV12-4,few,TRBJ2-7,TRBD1,CASSWGQGDAYEQYF,TGTGCCAGCAGCTGGGGACAGGGGGACGCCTACGAGCAGTACTTC
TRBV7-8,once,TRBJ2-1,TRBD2,CASSPRLAGSSYNEQFF,TGTGCCAGCAGCCCCAGACTAGCGGGGAGCTCCTACAATGAGCAGTTCTTC
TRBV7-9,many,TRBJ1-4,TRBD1,CASSSGTGSYEKLFF,TGTGCCAGCAGCTCCGGGACAGGGAGTTATGAAAAACTGTTTTTT
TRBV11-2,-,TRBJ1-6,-,CASSPGTADNSPLHF,TGTGCCAGCAGTCCGGGGACCGCAGATAATTCACCCCTCCACTTT
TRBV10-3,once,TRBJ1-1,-,CAISELRATEAFF,TGTGCCATCAGTGAGCTCAGGGCCACTGAAGCTTTCTTT
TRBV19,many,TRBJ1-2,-,CATKNDSNYGYTF,TGTGCCACCAAAAATGACAGTAACTATGGCTACACCTTC
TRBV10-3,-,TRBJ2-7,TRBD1,CAISDRQGVNEQYF,TGTGCCATCAGTGACCGACAGGGGGTCAACGAGCAGTACTTC
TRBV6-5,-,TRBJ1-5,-,CASSLPRGVVSNQPQHF,TGTGCCAGCAGTCTTCCCCGGGGCGTTGTCAGCAATCAGCCCCAGCATTTT